The rows below give T cell receptor beta chains drawn from one sample of a study of shared clonotypes between healthy human individuals. Assay used: immunoSEQ multiplex PCR; TCRdb lists only in-frame clones, some missing. In the table there are 450,000 to 500,000 clones, roughly 80% of which are singletons. Sequencing was done on a sample of PBMCs. These receptors were taken from a woman aged 40 to 50 in good health. Some clones in this sample may be carry-over from other donors' samples. CDR3s include the opening cysteine and the closing phenylalanine or tryptophan. The D gene is left open where the match is weak. Clone size, where shown, is once, few, many, or a class for clones that have expanded.

>NA|TRBJ2-3|TRBV5-1|NA
TGCGCCAGCAGCTTGGCCTTGCTGCGGAACACAGATACGCAGTATTTT
CASSLALLRNTDTQYF
>NA|TRBJ2-1|TRBV7-9|TRBD2
TGTGCCAGCCAGACTAGCGGGAGGGCCGAGCATCCCTACAATGAGCAGTTCTTC
CASQTSGRAEHPYNEQFF
>NA|TRBJ1-1|TRBV4-3|NA
TGCGCCAGCAGAGGGGGGACTGAAGCTTTCTTT
CASRGGTEAFF
>NA|TRBJ2-7|TRBV5-1|TRBD1
TGCGCCAGCAGCTTGGTAGGGACAGGGGGCGACGAGCAGTACTTC
CASSLVGTGGDEQYF
>few|TRBJ2-2|TRBV7-8|NA
TGTGCCAGCAGCTTAGATCCACGAGGGCCTGTCGGGGAGCTGTTTTTT
CASSLDPRGPVGELFF
>many|TRBJ2-2|TRBV11-2|NA
TGTGCCAGCAGCTTCGGCAGGGGTACCGGGGAGCTGTTTTTT
CASSFGRGTGELFF
>NA|TRBJ2-3|TRBV28|TRBD2
TGTGCCAGCAGTCTCCCGGGACTAGATACAGATACGCAGTATTTT
CASSLPGLDTDTQYF
>NA|TRBJ2-7|TRBV9|NA
TGTGCCAGCAGCGTAGGGGTCAGGTACGAGCAGTACTTC
CASSVGVRYEQYF
>NA|TRBJ2-1|TRBV28|TRBD2
TGTGCCAGCAGTGCCCGTAGCGGGAGGGCCAAGTTCTTC
CASSARSGRAKFF
>many|TRBJ1-2|TRBV6-5|NA
TGTGCCAGCAGTGGGGGTGGGGGACGTGGCTACACCTTC
CASSGGGGRGYTF
>NA|TRBJ2-1|TRBV5-8|NA
TGTGCCAGCAGCTCGACGGCCCTAGATCACAATGAGCAGTTCTTC
CASSSTALDHNEQFF
>few|TRBJ1-1|TRBV14|NA
TGTGCCAGCAGCCAAGAGCAAATGAACACTGAAGCTTTCTTT
CASSQEQMNTEAFF
>NA|TRBJ2-5|TRBV19|NA
TGTGCCAGTAGCCTAGACGGAACGGTCCAAGAGACCCAGTACTTC
CASSLDGTVQETQYF
>NA|TRBJ2-1|TRBV28|TRBD2
TGTGCCAGCAGTTCGCGGCGGGGGGCCTACAATGAGCAGTTCTTC
CASSSRRGAYNEQFF
>NA|TRBJ1-2|TRBV5-1|NA
TGCGCCAGCAGCTTGGAGCCTAACTATGGCTACACCTTC
CASSLEPNYGYTF
>NA|TRBJ1-1|TRBV5-5|NA
TGTGCCAGCAGCCCCCAGGGGAACACTGAAGCTTTCTTT
CASSPQGNTEAFF
>NA|TRBJ1-4|TRBV4-1|NA
TGCGCCAGCAGCCAAGTGGGTGAAAAACTGTTTTTT
CASSQVGEKLFF
>NA|TRBJ1-2|TRBV28|TRBD1
TGTGCCAGCAGTTTAAGCCGACAGGGTCTGGATGGCTACACCTTC
CASSLSRQGLDGYTF
>NA|TRBJ2-7|TRBV7-9|NA
TGTGCCAGCAGCTTATCGGGAGTTATCGAGCAGTACTTC
CASSLSGVIEQYF
>NA|TRBJ2-1|TRBV9|NA
TGTGCCAGCAGCGTAGATAATGAGCAGTTCTTC
CASSVDNEQFF
>NA|TRBJ1-2|TRBV5-4|NA
TGTGCCAGCAGCTCGCCACAGGGCGCCTATGGCTACACCTTC
CASSSPQGAYGYTF
>NA|TRBJ1-5|TRBV19|NA
TGTGCCAGTAGTATACAGGGAGGGGGGCAGCCCCAGCATTTT
CASSIQGGGQPQHF
>NA|TRBJ1-2|TRBV11-3|TRBD1
TGTGCCAGCAGCCTCGGGGACAGAGCTAACTATGGCTACACCTTC
CASSLGDRANYGYTF
>many|TRBJ2-7|TRBV18|NA
TGTGCCAGTTCCTCAGGTAGCGGCGAGCAGTACTTC
CASSSGSGEQYF
>once|TRBJ1-1|TRBV18|TRBD1
TGTGCCAGCTCACCCGAACAGGGGGTTTCTGAAGCTTTCTTT
CASSPEQGVSEAFF
>once|TRBJ1-2|TRBV28|NA
TGTGCCAGCAGTTCACAGGACGGGACCTTTAACTATGGCTACACCTTC
CASSSQDGTFNYGYTF
>NA|TRBJ2-7|TRBV28|TRBD2
TGTGCCAGCAGTTTAGGCGGGGGGGCCTACGAGCAGTACTTC
CASSLGGGAYEQYF